One sample yielded the 28 T cell receptor beta chains listed below, sequenced in a study of blood T cells in healthy people across ages. Primed by a sample-barcoded 5' primer and a J-beta primer mix, a second PCR proceeded for about 7 to 11 cycles. TCRdb redid the calling of the 5' RACE reads with MiXCR, one entry per CDR3 protein. The data contain some 320,000 distinct CDR3 sequences, 25% to 30% of them singletons. Sequenced sample: blood. The origin of the receptors is an older woman in good health.

Only a few counts were recorded for this clonotype. The chain carries TRBV7-9 and TRBJ1-1; a weak D match, TRBD1 (5 bases). CDR3 length equals 14 residues. The germline V gene has CDR1 SEHNR and CDR2 FQNEAQ (reference sequence). V was pared by 5 bases and J by 8 bases, with 18 bases between. CDR3 DNA sequence: TGTGCCAGCAGCAGAGACGGGACGGCCATAGAAGCTTTCTTT. Translating it yields CASSRDGTAIEAFF. Complete variable domain (other parts from reference TRBV7-9 and TRBJ1-1): DTGVSQNPRHKITKRGQNVTFRCDPISEHNRLYWYRQTLGQGPEFLTYFQNEAQLEKSRLLSDRFSAERPKGSFSTLEIQRTEQGDSAMYLCASSRDGTAIEAFFGQGTRLTVV.

The CDR3 sequence is CSAGTSGYNEQFF. CDR3 DNA: TGCAGTGCTGGAACTAGCGGCTACAATGAGCAGTTCTTC. The chain uses TRBV20-1 and TRBJ2-1; 8 bases match TRBD2. Per germline, CDR1 DFQATT and CDR2 SNEGSKA (reference sequence). Trimming took 5 bases from V and 3 from J; bases not matched to a gene: 3. The CDR3 is 13 residues long.

This clonotype was observed a few times. This sequence joins TRBV20-1 and TRBJ1-2; weak D call: TRBD1 (6 bases). Trimming removed 0 bases from V and 4 bases from J, with 18 bases in between. CDR3 length: 16 amino acids. Germline V gene lookup returns CDR1 DFQATT and CDR2 SNEGSKA (reference sequence). CDR3 amino acids: CSARDPAVEGVYGYTF. In DNA form, the CDR3 reads TGCAGTGCTAGAGACCCGGCGGTGGAGGGGGTCTATGGCTACACCTTC.

The J gene is TRBJ1-2, the V gene TRBV28, with D perhaps matching TRBD1 (5 bases). Germline-derived CDR1 and CDR2 are MDHEN and SYDVKM. V lost 2 bases, J lost 7 bases, and 14 bases lay in between. CDR3 size: 14 residues. The CDR3 here is CASSLGLGDFGYTF. CDR3 nucleotide sequence: TGTGCCAGCAGTTTAGGGTTGGGGGATTTTGGCTACACCTTC.

V and J are TRBV27 and TRBJ2-7; tentative D call: TRBD1 (5 bases). Trimming took off 2 bases at V and 6 bases at J, with 17 bases between the two ends. The CDR3 is 15 residues long. Germline-derived CDR1 and CDR2 are MNHEY and SMNVEV (reference sequence). The CDR3 nucleotides read TGTGCCAGCAGTTTACGCGCTAGTCCAGGGTCCGAGCAGTACTTC. This translates into CASSLRASPGSEQYF.

This clonotype was seen a few times. The V gene is TRBV29-1, the J gene TRBJ2-1; possibly TRBD1 for D (7 bases). This CDR3 region has 17 residues. In germline, CDR1 is SQVTM, CDR2 ANQGSEA. Between the trimmed V and J ends, which lost 2 bases and 5 bases, there was a span of 22 bases. CDR3 bases: TGCAGCGTTGAACCCCCCTGGGGCAGGGGGGTTAACAATGAGCAGTTCTTC. It yields the protein CSVEPPWGRGVNNEQFF.

This clonotype has a handful of counts. The genes are TRBV2 and TRBJ2-1; TRBD2 aligns across 8 bases. V trimming: 9 bases; J trimming: 4 bases; junction bases outside the gene matches: 8. Per germline, CDR1 SNHLY and CDR2 FYNNEI. The CDR3 contains 14 residues. The chain's CDR3 is CASLREGQYNEQFF. For the CDR3, the DNA is TGTGCCAGTTTACGGGAGGGCCAATACAATGAGCAGTTCTTC.

The rearrangement links TRBV5-1 to TRBJ1-1; no reliable D call. Trimming pared 4 bases from V and 1 base from J, leaving 14 bases between. The CDR3 has 15 amino acids. Germline V CDR1 and CDR2: SGHRS, YFSETQ. CDR3 in DNA: TGCGCCAGCAGCCCGGGTTCTTTTGGGAACACTGAAGCTTTCTTT. It encodes CASSPGSFGNTEAFF.

Note on this clonotype: A much more abundant neighbour one base away suggests this may be a read error. This sequence joins TRBV10-3 and TRBJ1-2; no clear D. The V and J ends lost 0 bases and 0 bases respectively, with 8 bases between them. The CDR3 is 15 residues long. Germline V gene data show CDR1 as ENHRY and CDR2 as SYGVKD. DNA of the CDR3: TGTGCCATCAGTGAGTCGGCAGACTCTAACTATGGCTACACCTTC. Amino acids: CAISESADSNYGYTF.

The rearrangement links TRBV7-2 to TRBJ2-3; possible D gene TRBD2, 6 bases. The CDR3 runs to 15 residues. V dropped 5 bases and J dropped 0 bases, with 12 bases sitting between them. From germline, CDR1 is SGHTA and CDR2 FQGNSA. CDR3 sequence reads: CASSKSGFSTDTQYF. CDR3 in DNA: TGTGCCAGCAGCAAGAGCGGGTTTAGCACAGATACGCAGTATTTT.

Written as DNA, the CDR3 is TGCAGTGCCTCACCCGGGACTAGCGGGAGGGCAGATACGCAGTATTTT. Translating it yields CSASPGTSGRADTQYF. The gene calls are TRBV20-1 and TRBJ2-3, with 16 bases fitting TRBD2. The CDR3 length is 16 residues. Germline lookup yields CDR1 DFQATT and CDR2 SNEGSKA (reference sequence). Trimming cost V 6 bases and J 4 bases; bases outside gene matches: 7.

The chain has TRBV7-6 and TRBJ2-3, with 14 nucleotides matching TRBD2. This CDR3 is 16 amino acids long. CDR1 is SGHVS, CDR2 FNYEAQ, per germline. V shed 4 bases, J shed 6 bases, and the junction held 6 bases outside the gene matches. DNA for the CDR3: TGTGCCAGCAGCTCCCTGGGACTAGCGGGAGAGGATACGCAGTATTTT. It is translated as CASSSLGLAGEDTQYF.

This clonotype came up a few times. This sequence joins TRBV28 and TRBJ2-6; D unclear. This CDR3 spans 15 amino acids. Looked up from germline, CDR1 is MDHEN and CDR2 is SYDVKM. V gave up 9 bases and J gave up 0 bases, with 12 bases separating them. DNA for the CDR3: TGTGCCAGTCTCTCACGGATCTCTGGGGCCAACGTCCTGACTTTC. This sequence encodes CASLSRISGANVLTF.

This chain links TRBV12-3 or TRBV12-4 with TRBJ2-5, with D maybe TRBD2 (6 bases). The V end was cut by 3 bases, the J end by 5 bases, with 19 bases between. The CDR3 length is 16 residues. CDR3 nucleotide sequence: TGTGCCAGCAGTTTTTCGAGCGGGTACTGGTCGGAGACCCAGTACTTC. This gives the protein CASSFSSGYWSETQYF.

This clonotype was seen many times. J is TRBJ2-5 and V is TRBV5-1, with D possibly matching TRBD1 (6 bases). The CDR3 has 14 residues. CDR1 is SGHRS and CDR2 is YFSETQ in the germline V gene. Trimming removed 0 bases from V and 4 bases from J, with 10 bases in between. The CDR3 here is CASSLGQAPETQYF. The DNA of the CDR3 is TGCGCCAGCAGCTTGGGACAGGCCCCAGAGACCCAGTACTTC.

The chain joins TRBV5-1 to TRBJ2-1, with D unresolved. Trimming removed 0 bases at V and 4 bases at J, with 11 bases between. This CDR3 is 15 amino acids long. The germline gives CDR1 SGHRS, CDR2 YFSETQ. The chain's CDR3 is CASSLGNSLYNEQFF. The CDR3, as DNA: TGCGCCAGCAGCTTGGGCAACAGTTTATACAATGAGCAGTTCTTC. The variable domain in full, completed from reference TRBV5-1 and TRBJ2-1, reads KAGVTQTPRYLIKTRGQQVTLSCSPISGHRSVSWYQQTPGQGLQFLFEYFSETQRNKGNFPGRFSGRQFSNSRSEMNVSTLELGDSALYLCASSLGNSLYNEQFFGPGTRLTVL.

This clonotype was found many times. V is TRBV10-3 and J is TRBJ2-7; D is possibly TRBD2 (6 bases). Deletions cut 9 bases from V and 1 base from J, with 10 bases between. This CDR3 has 12 residues. The germline gives CDR1 ENHRY, CDR2 SYGVKD. In DNA, the CDR3 is TGTGCCATTGCCGGGACTTCCTACGAGCAGTACTTC. Translation gives CAIAGTSYEQYF.

This clonotype was counted only a few times. The V call is TRBV12-3 or TRBV12-4, the J call TRBJ2-5; D gene uncertain. The CDR3 consists of 15 residues. V gave up 4 bases and J gave up 4 bases, with 16 bases separating them. In nucleotides, the CDR3 is TGTGCCAGCAGTTCCCCCGGGTACCCCAGAGAGACCCAGTACTTC. This encodes CASSSPGYPRETQYF.

This chain uses TRBV20-1 with TRBJ1-1; D not certain. Germline CDR1 reads DFQATT; CDR2 reads SNEGSKA (reference sequence). Deletions cut 0 bases from V and 4 bases from J, with 9 bases between. The CDR3 spans 13 residues. The CDR3, as DNA: TGCAGTGCTAGAGAGGCGGATTGCACTGAAGCTTTCTTT. The encoded protein is CSAREADCTEAFF.

This clonotype was seen a handful of times. V is TRBV5-1 and J is TRBJ1-4; the D gene is possibly TRBD1 (5 bases). V was pared by 0 bases and J by 8 bases, with 11 bases between. This CDR3 is built from 14 residues. Per the germline V gene, CDR1 is SGHRS and CDR2 is YFSETQ. The CDR3 sequence: CASSLEGNLEKLFF. The DNA for the CDR3 is TGCGCCAGCAGCTTGGAGGGGAACCTGGAAAAACTGTTTTTT.

This clonotype was counted ten times or more. The J gene is TRBJ2-2, the V gene TRBV12-3 or TRBV12-4; D not resolved. Trimming took 5 bases from V and 5 from J, leaving 9 bases between them. This CDR3 has 13 residues. The CDR3 coding sequence is TGTGCCAGCAGTCCCCGCACTACCGGGGAGCTGTTTTTT. As protein: CASSPRTTGELFF.

J is TRBJ2-6 and V is TRBV13, with 9 bases fitting TRBD1. In germline, CDR1 is PRHDT, CDR2 FYEKMQ (reference sequence). The ends lost 7 bases at V and 2 bases at J; junction bases unmatched: 9. The CDR3 covers 17 residues. The CDR3 reads CASMAVTGGTGANVLTF. In nucleotides, the CDR3 is TGTGCCAGCATGGCCGTGACAGGGGGAACTGGGGCCAACGTCCTGACTTTC. Variable domain in full (rest from reference TRBV13 and TRBJ2-6): AAGVIQSPRHLIKEKRETATLKCYPIPRHDTVYWYQQGPGQDPQFLISFYEKMQSDKGSIPDRFSAQQFSDYHSELNMSSLELGDSALYFCASMAVTGGTGANVLTFGAGSRLTVL.

The J gene is TRBJ2-5, the V gene TRBV20-1, with 7 bases aligning to TRBD2. The J call may not be correct, given that the DNA end is closer to TRBJ2-7. This CDR3 is 14 amino acids long. From germline, CDR1 is DFQATT and CDR2 SNEGSKA (reference sequence). Here the CDR3 reads CSARDERDSYEQYF. Written as DNA, the CDR3 is TGCAGTGCTAGAGATGAGCGGGACTCCTACGAGCAGTACTTC.

As to this clonotype: At one of its ends the junction is not consistent with the germline gene, which may arise from a read error. The J gene is TRBJ2-5, the V gene TRBV3-1; no clear D gene. The CDR3 loop spans 13 amino acids. CDR1 is LGHDT and CDR2 is YNNKEL in the germline V gene (reference sequence). CDR3 in DNA: TGTGCCAGCAGCCAAGAGGTCGGGCCAGGAAGGCTATTC. Protein sequence: CASSQEVGPGRLF.

The gene calls are TRBV20-1 and TRBJ1-1; unclear D gene. This CDR3 is built from 15 residues. Trimming took 1 base from V and 2 from J, leaving 14 bases between them. Germline V CDR1 and CDR2: DFQATT, SNEGSKA (reference sequence). In nucleotides, the CDR3 is TGCAGTGCTAGAGTTAATTCGTACTCTAACACTGAAGCTTTCTTT. This translates into CSARVNSYSNTEAFF.

This clonotype was observed a handful of times. A read error may produce the germline difference seen at one junction end. The CDR3 DNA reads as TGTGCCAGCAACGTAGACGCGGGAGGGAATAATGAGCAGTTCTTC. It encodes CASNVDAGGNNEQFF. The chain links TRBV9 to TRBJ2-7; 9 bases map to TRBD2. The J call may be mistaken, given a closer DNA end match to TRBJ2-1. The CDR3 contains 15 residues. Germline V gene lookup returns CDR1 SGDLS and CDR2 YYNGEE.

This CDR3 reads CASSLAAFF. The CDR3 coding sequence is TGTGCCAGCAGCTTAGCGGCTTTCTTT. The genes are TRBV7-2 and TRBJ1-1; D is undetermined. Trimming stripped 0 bases from V and 11 bases from J, with 1 base between. Germline values: CDR1 SGHTA, CDR2 FQGNSA. This CDR3 is 9 amino acids long. Combining the CDR3 with reference TRBV7-2 and TRBJ1-1 gives the whole variable domain GAGVSQSPSNKVTEKGKDVELRCDPISGHTALYWYRQSLGQGLEFLIYFQGNSAPDKSGLPSDRFSAERTGGSVSTLTIQRTQQEDSAVYLCASSLAAFFGQGTRLTVV.

This chain uses TRBV20-1 with TRBJ2-7, with TRBD2 identical over 12 bases. The CDR3 has 16 residues. Germline lookup yields CDR1 DFQATT and CDR2 SNEGSKA (reference sequence). Losses at the gene ends were 2 bases for V and 6 bases for J; bases not matched to a gene: 11. CDR3 sequence (DNA): TGCAGTGCTAGAAACCCGGGACAGGGACTAGCGGGCGAGCAGTACTTC. This gives the protein CSARNPGQGLAGEQYF.